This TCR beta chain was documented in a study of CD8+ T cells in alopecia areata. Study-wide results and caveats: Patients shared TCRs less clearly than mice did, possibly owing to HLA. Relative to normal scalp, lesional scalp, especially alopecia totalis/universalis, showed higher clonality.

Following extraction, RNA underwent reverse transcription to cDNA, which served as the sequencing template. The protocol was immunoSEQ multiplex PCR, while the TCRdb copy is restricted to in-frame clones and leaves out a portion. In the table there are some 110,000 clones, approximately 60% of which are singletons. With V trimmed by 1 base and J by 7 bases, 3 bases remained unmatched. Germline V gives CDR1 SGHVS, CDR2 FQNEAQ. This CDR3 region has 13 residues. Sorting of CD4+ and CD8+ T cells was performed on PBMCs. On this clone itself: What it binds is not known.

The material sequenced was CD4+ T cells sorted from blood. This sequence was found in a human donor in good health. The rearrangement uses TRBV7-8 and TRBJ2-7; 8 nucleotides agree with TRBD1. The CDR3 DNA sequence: TGTGCCAGCAGCTTAGGTCAGGGGGCTGAGCAGTACTTC. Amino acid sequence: CASSLGQGAEQYF.